This T cell receptor beta chain emerged from a study of T cells in Graves' hyperthyroidism and ophthalmopathy. Study-level findings and limits: The majority of expanded thyroid clonotypes above 0.001 also appeared in blood.

A lack of ophthalmopathy progression within 18 months defined stable Graves' hyperthyroidism. Patients aged 18 to 65 had newly diagnosed hyperthyroidism lasting under 2 months. Criteria for exclusion of patients were uncontrolled infection, other autoimmune disease, pregnancy or lactation. TCR beta CDR3 regions were amplified from RNA. The primer set for the first-round RT-PCR of the TCR CDR3 was HTBI. TCRdb recomputed calls from the multiplex PCR reads with MiXCR, one row per CDR3 protein. The sample records under 700,000 distinct CDR3 sequences, about half being singletons. Trimming took 3 bases from V and 4 from J; bases not matched to a gene: 4. Germline CDR1 and CDR2: SGHTA and FQGTGA. This CDR3 has 15 residues. Note on this clonotype: What it binds is not known.

Material for sequencing was peripheral blood or thyroid tissue (not recorded which). The rearrangement uses TRBV7-3 and TRBJ2-5, with 11 bases lining up with TRBD2. This TCR was recovered from a woman younger than 30 with Graves' hyperthyroidism. CDR3 coding DNA: TGTGCCAGCAGCTTCGGACTAGCGGGTCTAGAGACCCAGTACTTC. It codes for CASSFGLAGLETQYF.